These 20 T cell receptor beta chains originate from one sample sequenced in a study of blood T cells in healthy people across ages. Next came a second PCR, run for roughly 6 to 11 cycles, which used a sample-barcoded 5' primer along with a J-beta primer mix. TCRdb independently ran MiXCR on the 5' RACE reads; one entry per CDR3 protein. There are fewer than 1,000,000 distinct CDR3 sequences in the sample; roughly 44% occur only once, and about 21% lies in the top ten. The sequenced material came from blood. These receptors were collected from a man aged 55 to 69 in good health.

This clonotype was seen more than once but under ten times. J is TRBJ1-2 and V is TRBV6-1; D is possibly TRBD1 (6 bases). V was pared by 2 bases and J by 7 bases, with 14 bases between. This CDR3 contains 14 residues. CDR1 is MNHNS, CDR2 SASEGT, per germline. CDR3 in amino acids: CASSETFRGRGYTF. The CDR3 DNA reads as TGTGCCAGCAGTGAAACATTCAGGGGTCGTGGCTACACCTTC.

About this clonotype: This clone may be a read error of a much larger clone one base away. This rearrangement joins TRBV7-2 to TRBJ2-6; D unclear. The germline V gene encodes CDR1 SGHTA and CDR2 FQGNSA. The CDR3 covers 15 residues. CDR3 protein: CASSLDAAGTNVLTF. For the CDR3, the DNA is TGTGCCAGCAGCTTAGATGCAGCTGGGACCAACGTCCTGACTTTC.

This chain joins TRBV4-1 and TRBJ2-3, with 14 bases that match TRBD2. The CDR3 covers 18 residues. The germline gives CDR1 MGHRA, CDR2 YSYEKL. J gave up 2 bases and V 4 bases, and 8 bases lay outside the gene matches. The CDR3, as DNA: TGCGCCAGCAGCCTGCGCCCGGGACTAGCGGGGGACACAGATACGCAGTATTTT. Translated, it gives CASSLRPGLAGDTDTQYF.

The chain couples TRBV18 to TRBJ2-1; D is unclear. Near its end, the DNA agrees better with TRBJ2-7, so the J call may be wrong. Germline V gene data show CDR1 as KGHSH and CDR2 as LQKENI. This CDR3 comprises 16 residues. The CDR3 DNA reads as TGTGCCAGCTCACCTTGGAGTAGGAGCTCCTACAATGAGCAGTACTTC. Translated: CASSPWSRSSYNEQYF.

The gene calls are TRBV20-1 and TRBJ1-2, with 9 positions matching TRBD1. The V gene end was trimmed by 8 bases and the J gene end by 7 bases; junction bases not matched to a gene: 11. Germline CDR1 and CDR2: DFQATT and SNEGSKA (reference sequence). The CDR3 loop spans 13 amino acids. DNA of the CDR3: TGCAGTACTAACTCACAGGGGGCGGGTGGCTACACCTTC. Its translation is CSTNSQGAGGYTF.

In this sample, this clonotype turned up many times. This chain uses TRBV7-2 with TRBJ2-5; 9 positions match TRBD2. CDR1 and CDR2 (germline): SGHTA, FQGNSA. V lost 3 bases and J lost 3; bases outside the gene matches: 2. The CDR3 is 14 amino acids. The CDR3: CASSLTSGKETQYF. CDR3 in DNA: TGTGCCAGCAGCTTGACTAGCGGAAAAGAGACCCAGTACTTC.

The chain joins TRBV11-2 to TRBJ2-1; D ambiguous. V was pared by 5 bases and J by 8 bases, with 13 bases between. Germline V gene sequence: CDR1 SGHAT, CDR2 FQNNGV. CDR3 length equals 13 residues. The CDR3 nucleotides read TGTGCCAGCAGCCCGCCCTGGTCCCATGAGCAGTTCTTC. Translated: CASSPPWSHEQFF. Based on the CDR3 plus reference TRBV11-2 and TRBJ2-1, the full variable domain is EAGVAQSPRYKIIEKRQSVAFWCNPISGHATLYWYQQILGQGPKLLIQFQNNGVVDDSQLPKDRFSAERLKGVDSTLKIQPAKLEDSAVYLCASSPPWSHEQFFGPGTRLTVL.

The chain couples TRBV12-3 or TRBV12-4 to TRBJ2-4, with D hard to call. The DNA end favors TRBJ2-7, so the J call may be wrong. This CDR3 contains 13 residues. The CDR3 nucleotides read TGTGCCAGCAGTGTAGGAAACCCCTACGAGCAGTACTTC. It yields the protein CASSVGNPYEQYF.

In its sample, this clonotype was seen a few times. The genes are TRBV2 and TRBJ2-4; TRBD1 agrees at 10 bases. The CDR3 loop spans 15 amino acids. Losses at the gene ends were 1 base for V and 7 bases for J; bases not matched to a gene: 4. CDR1 is SNHLY, CDR2 FYNNEI, per germline. The DNA for the CDR3 is TGTGCCAGCAGTGAAGAAGGGACAGGGGTTAACATTCAGTACTTC. Its translation is CASSEEGTGVNIQYF. Together with reference TRBV2 and TRBJ2-4, the CDR3 gives the full variable domain: EPEVTQTPSHQVTQMGQEVILRCVPISNHLYFYWYRQILGQKVEFLVSFYNNEISEKSEIFDDQFSVERPDGSNFTLKIRSTKLEDSAMYFCASSEEGTGVNIQYFGAGTRLSVL.

The rearrangement links TRBV5-6 to TRBJ2-3; D ambiguous. CDR3 length: 11 residues. Germline CDR1 reads SGHDT; CDR2 reads YYEEEE. With 6 bases removed from V and 4 bases from J, the gap between germline ends came to 6 bases. CDR3 residues: CASKVADTQYF. CDR3 DNA sequence: TGTGCCAGCAAAGTGGCAGATACGCAGTATTTT.

The genes are TRBV29-1 and TRBJ1-5, with D unclear. Between the trimmed V and J ends, which lost 4 bases and 6 bases, there was a span of 13 bases. The germline gives CDR1 SQVTM, CDR2 ANQGSEA. The CDR3 is 13 amino acids. CDR3 bases: TGCAGCGTTGCCGAATTACAAGGTCAGCCCCAGCATTTT. Amino acid sequence: CSVAELQGQPQHF.

This sequence joins TRBV21-1 and TRBJ1-2; no check of the table's D call, TRBD1, against the DNA was made. TRBV21-1 is recorded as a pseudogene. CDR3 length: 10 amino acids. The CDR3 is CANTRVDSTF. CDR3 sequence (DNA): TGTGCCAATACGAGAGTAGACAGCACCTTC.

The rearrangement links TRBV7-9 to TRBJ1-6; 8 nucleotides align to TRBD1. This CDR3 is 16 amino acids long. CDR1 and CDR2 (germline): SEHNR, FQNEAQ (reference sequence). Losses at the gene ends were 7 bases for V and 3 bases for J; bases not matched to a gene: 8. The CDR3 loop reads CASKRTGQGYNSPLHF. The DNA for the CDR3 is TGTGCCAGCAAACGAACAGGACAGGGCTATAATTCACCCCTCCACTTT.

This clonotype was seen more than once but under ten times. The chain couples TRBV3-1 to TRBJ1-2; 9 nucleotides align to TRBD1. V trimming: 7 bases; J trimming: 7 bases; junction bases outside the gene matches: 7. Per the germline V gene, CDR1 is LGHDT and CDR2 is YNNKEL (reference sequence). This CDR3 comprises 13 residues. CDR3 amino acids: CASTPGQGGGYTF. The CDR3 DNA is TGTGCCAGCACCCCGGGACAGGGTGGTGGCTACACCTTC.

The rearrangement links TRBV20-1 to TRBJ2-3; D is tentatively TRBD1 or TRBD2 (5 bases each). Germline V gives CDR1 DFQATT, CDR2 SNEGSKA (reference sequence). The germline V and J ends were trimmed by 1 base and 0 bases, with 20 bases remaining between them. CDR3 size: 18 residues. CDR3 DNA: TGCAGTGCTAGAGGGTTTATCGGGACGGCGATTAGCACAGATACGCAGTATTTT. Translation gives CSARGFIGTAISTDTQYF.

This clonotype was observed a few times. The chain employs TRBV5-6 and TRBJ2-1; 8 bases agree with TRBD2. The CDR3 consists of 14 residues. Germline loops: CDR1 SGHDT, CDR2 YYEEEE. The V and J ends lost 0 bases and 7 bases, in that order; junction bases with no gene match: 3. The CDR3 nucleotides are TGTGCCAGCAGCTTGGGACTAGCGTGGAATGAGCAGTTCTTC. It yields the protein CASSLGLAWNEQFF.

The CDR3 DNA sequence: TGTGCCATCAGTGAGTCGTTGAAGGAGCAGACTGAAAAACTGTTTTTT. Residues: CAISESLKEQTEKLFF. J is TRBJ1-4 and V is TRBV10-3; D gene unclear. V lost 0 bases and J 7 bases, leaving 15 bases between the germline ends. This CDR3 has 16 amino acids. CDR1 and CDR2 (germline): ENHRY, SYGVKD.

This clonotype was observed a few times. This chain connects TRBV4-1 to TRBJ1-2; TRBD1 matches at 10 bases. This CDR3 contains 14 residues. V was clipped by 4 bases and J by 5 bases; unmatched bases: 4. From germline, CDR1 is MGHRA and CDR2 YSYEKL. The CDR3 nucleotides are TGCGCCAGCAGCCGTGAGGGACAGGGGTATGGCTACACCTTC. The encoded protein is CASSREGQGYGYTF.

This clonotype has only a few counts. The J gene is TRBJ2-1, the V gene TRBV20-1, with D possibly TRBD2 on 6 matching bases. V lost 5 bases to trimming and J lost 4 bases, with 12 bases between them. This CDR3 contains 13 residues. The germline CDR1 and CDR2 sequences are DFQATT and SNEGSKA (reference sequence). The CDR3 nucleotides read TGCAGTGCTTCCAAGCGGGCTTACAATGAGCAGTTCTTC. It specifies CSASKRAYNEQFF.

This clonotype appeared once. The chain recombines TRBV15 with TRBJ2-5; TRBD1 agrees at 10 bases. The J call may be in error: the DNA end matches TRBJ2-7 better. This CDR3 contains 15 residues. Germline V gives CDR1 LNHNV, CDR2 YYDKDF (reference sequence). The CDR3 DNA is TGTGCCACCAGCGCTGGGACAGGGGCAGGGTACGAGCAGTACTTC. This translates into CATSAGTGAGYEQYF.